This T cell receptor (beta chain) is drawn from a study of T-cell memory formation after mild COVID-19. Across the study: Largely, TCR clusters stayed within a single donor.

Study results and caveats: CM and EM subsets held most contracting CD4+ clones; EMRA held CD8+ ones. Pre-infection memory harbored some responding clones, suggesting cross-reactive memory joined.

In its sample, this clonotype was seen many times. Its specificity is unknown. CDR1 and CDR2 (germline): SGDLS, YYNGEE. Losses at the gene ends were 0 bases for V and 2 bases for J; bases not matched to a gene: 5. This CDR3 region has 15 residues. TCR alpha and TCR beta cDNA libraries carrying sample barcodes and UMIs came from 5'RACE with constant-segment primers. TCRdb reprocessed the 5' RACE reads with MiXCR, giving one entry per CDR3 protein. The sample records 100,000 to 150,000 distinct CDR3 sequences, about 5.9% being singletons. The genes are TRBV9 and TRBJ2-7, with TRBD2 identical over 7 bases. The receptor's source is an adult woman who had mild COVID-19 (a few samples of this study predate the infection). Cell type and time point are not known. The sequenced sample was PBMCs or a T cell subset sorted from them (not recorded which). The DNA of the CDR3 is TGTGCCAGCAGCGTAGCGGAGGGAGGGCCCTACGAGCAGTACTTC. Its protein is CASSVAEGGPYEQYF.